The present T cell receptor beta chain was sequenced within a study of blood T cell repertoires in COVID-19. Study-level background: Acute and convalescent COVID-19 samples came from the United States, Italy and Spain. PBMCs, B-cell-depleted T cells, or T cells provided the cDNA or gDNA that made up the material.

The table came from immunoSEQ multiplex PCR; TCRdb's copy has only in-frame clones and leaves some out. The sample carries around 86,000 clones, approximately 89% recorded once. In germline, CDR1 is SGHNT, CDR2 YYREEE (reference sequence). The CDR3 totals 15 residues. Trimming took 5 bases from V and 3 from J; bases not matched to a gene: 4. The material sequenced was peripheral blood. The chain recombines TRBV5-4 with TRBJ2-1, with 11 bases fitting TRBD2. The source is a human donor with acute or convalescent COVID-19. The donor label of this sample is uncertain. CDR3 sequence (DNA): TGTGCCAGCAGAGTCGGGACTAGCGGCTACAATGAGCAGTTCTTC. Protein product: CASRVGTSGYNEQFF.